Below, one T cell receptor beta chain is given with its context. This sample is part of a study of blood T cell repertoires in COVID-19. The overall study: Sites across the United States, Italy and Spain contributed samples from acute and convalescent COVID-19. Nucleic acid was either cDNA or gDNA, and it came from T cells, B-cell-depleted T cells, or PBMCs.

Authors' data handling: The assay estimated nucleated cells by amplifying reference gene primers. TCRdb's copy holds only in-frame clones and misses some; the assay was immunoSEQ multiplex PCR. V and J calls and clone size are copied from that table; D and trimming were computed from the DNA. The table has hundreds of thousands of clones, just under 90% seen once. Germline-derived CDR1 and CDR2 are SGHRS and YFSETQ. V trimming: 4 bases; J trimming: 4 bases; junction bases outside the gene matches: 10. This CDR3 is 16 amino acids long. Sequenced material: peripheral blood. This receptor was taken from a woman aged 18-29 years with acute or convalescent COVID-19. V usage is TRBV5-1 and J usage is TRBJ2-3; the match to TRBD2 covers 9 bases. The CDR3: CASSTDPSGTADTQYF. The CDR3 bases are TGCGCCAGCAGCACCGATCCTAGCGGGACGGCAGATACGCAGTATTTT.